A selection of T cell receptor beta chains follows, all from one sample in a study of cytomegalovirus exposure and HLA in healthy donors. Repertoires were generated with immunoSEQ multiplex PCR, while TCRdb's copy carries only in-frame clones and drops some. The top ten clones hold around 3% of a sample with 110,000 to 150,000 clones, around 80% of them seen once. The sequenced material came from PBMCs. These receptors came from a female donor in good health and CMV-seronegative. Both conserved end residues are part of each CDR3. A D gene is named only where the DNA matches it firmly. The size field is filled for only some rows; it gives once, few, many or a size class.

clone size,CDR3 length,V gene,D gene,J gene,CDR3 protein,CDR3 DNA
-,16,TRBV25-1,-,TRBJ1-3,CASSEISGVAGNTIYF,TGTGCCAGCAGTGAGATTTCAGGGGTGGCTGGAAACACCATATATTTT
-,13,TRBV30,-,TRBJ1-1,CAWDRSPSAEAFF,TGTGCCTGGGATAGGAGTCCTTCGGCTGAAGCTTTCTTT
-,16,TRBV28,TRBD1,TRBJ1-1,CASSRGRGRMDTEAFF,TGTGCCAGCAGTCGGGGCAGGGGGCGCATGGACACTGAAGCTTTCTTT
-,18,TRBV7-9,TRBD2,TRBJ2-1,CASSLAVTSGLSYNEQFF,TGTGCCAGCAGCTTAGCGGTGACTAGCGGCCTCTCCTACAATGAGCAGTTCTTC
-,16,TRBV6-1,TRBD2,TRBJ2-3,CASSAPRLAEVGTQYF,TGTGCCAGCAGTGCCCCTCGACTAGCGGAGGTGGGTACGCAGTATTTT
-,12,TRBV7-6,TRBD1,TRBJ2-1,CASSQGDNEQFF,TGTGCCAGCAGCCAGGGGGACAATGAGCAGTTCTTC
-,14,TRBV7-9,-,TRBJ1-2,CASSYGGTNYGYTF,TGTGCCAGCAGCTACGGGGGGACAAACTATGGCTACACCTTC
-,15,TRBV5-1,TRBD1,TRBJ2-1,CASSLSGQGLHEQFF,TGCGCCAGCAGCTTGAGTGGACAGGGATTGCATGAGCAGTTCTTC
-,14,TRBV6-6,-,TRBJ2-1,CASSPLGDYNEQFF,TGTGCCAGCAGCCCGCTCGGGGACTACAATGAGCAGTTCTTC
-,15,TRBV28,-,TRBJ1-1,CASSLRGGIATEAFF,TGTGCCAGCAGTTTACGCGGGGGCATAGCTACTGAAGCTTTCTTT
-,12,TRBV6-1,-,TRBJ1-1,CASSDPGRGAFF,TGTGCCAGCAGTGACCCAGGTCGGGGAGCTTTCTTT
-,13,TRBV29-1,-,TRBJ2-1,CSDRMRHHNEQFF,TGCAGCGACCGTATGAGGCACCACAATGAGCAGTTCTTC
-,11,TRBV10-3,-,TRBJ2-5,CATGTSETQYF,TGTGCCACCGGGACTTCAGAGACCCAGTACTTC
-,16,TRBV19,-,TRBJ1-2,CASSLTKQGPRYGYPF,TGTGCCAGTAGTTTAACCAAACAGGGTCCAAGGTATGGCTACCCCTTC
once,14,TRBV2,-,TRBJ2-7,CARPFRDSSYEQYF,TGTGCCAGACCGTTCCGGGACTCCTCCTACGAGCAGTACTTC
-,18,TRBV15,TRBD2,TRBJ2-7,CATSRGGLAGGRSYEQYF,TGTGCCACCAGCAGAGGAGGACTAGCGGGGGGAAGGTCCTACGAGCAGTACTTC